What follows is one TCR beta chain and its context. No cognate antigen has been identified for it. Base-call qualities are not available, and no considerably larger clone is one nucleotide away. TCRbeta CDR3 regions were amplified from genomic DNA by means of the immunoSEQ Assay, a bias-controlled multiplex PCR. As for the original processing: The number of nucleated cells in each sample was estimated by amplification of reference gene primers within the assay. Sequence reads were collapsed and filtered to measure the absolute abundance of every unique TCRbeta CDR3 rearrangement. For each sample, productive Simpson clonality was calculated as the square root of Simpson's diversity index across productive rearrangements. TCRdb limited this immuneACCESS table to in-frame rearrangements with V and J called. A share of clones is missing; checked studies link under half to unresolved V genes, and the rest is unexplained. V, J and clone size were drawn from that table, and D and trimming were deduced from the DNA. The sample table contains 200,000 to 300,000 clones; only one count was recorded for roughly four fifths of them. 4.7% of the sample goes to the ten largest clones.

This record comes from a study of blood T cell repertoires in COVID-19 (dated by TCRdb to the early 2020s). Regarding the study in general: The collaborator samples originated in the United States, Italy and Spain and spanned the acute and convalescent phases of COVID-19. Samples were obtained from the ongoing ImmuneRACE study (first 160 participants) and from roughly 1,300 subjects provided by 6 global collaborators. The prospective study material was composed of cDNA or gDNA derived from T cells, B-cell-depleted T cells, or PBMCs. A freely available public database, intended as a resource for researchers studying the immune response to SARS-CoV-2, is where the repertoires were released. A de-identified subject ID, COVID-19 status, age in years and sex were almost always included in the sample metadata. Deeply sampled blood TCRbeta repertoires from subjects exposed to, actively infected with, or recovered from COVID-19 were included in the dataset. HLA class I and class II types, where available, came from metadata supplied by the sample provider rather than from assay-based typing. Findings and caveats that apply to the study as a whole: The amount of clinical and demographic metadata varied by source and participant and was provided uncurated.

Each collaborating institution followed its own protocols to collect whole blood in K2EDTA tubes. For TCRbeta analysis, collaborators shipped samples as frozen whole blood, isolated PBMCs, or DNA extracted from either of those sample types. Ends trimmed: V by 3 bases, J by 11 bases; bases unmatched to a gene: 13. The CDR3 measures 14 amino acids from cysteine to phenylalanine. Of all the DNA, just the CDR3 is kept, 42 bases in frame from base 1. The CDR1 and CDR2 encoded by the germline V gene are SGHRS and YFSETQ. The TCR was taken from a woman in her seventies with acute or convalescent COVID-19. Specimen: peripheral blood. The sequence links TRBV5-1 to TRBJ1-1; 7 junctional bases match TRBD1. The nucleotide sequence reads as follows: TGCGCCAGCAGCTGGCCGGCTCAGGGGGGAGTCGCTTTCTTT. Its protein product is CASSWPAQGGVAFF.